This T cell receptor beta chain was found in a study of cytomegalovirus exposure and HLA in healthy donors. General study points: Altogether, 150 to 200 TCR beta chains were recorded as cytomegalovirus-associated. Accurate prediction of HLA-A and HLA-B alleles (for most subjects) was reportedly achieved from TCR beta sequences.

In regard to this clone: Its antigen is undetermined.

Healthy people donating bone marrow made up the donors. Amplification used 60 Vbeta primers and 13 Jbeta primers. Sequencing was performed with immunoSEQ multiplex PCR; in TCRdb, only in-frame clones are kept and a portion is missing. The table has 150,000 to 200,000 clones, 68% seen once. CDR1 is SGHRS and CDR2 is YFSETQ in the germline V gene. After removal of 0 bases from V and 4 bases from J, the junction contained 13 bases not matched to a gene. This CDR3 spans 18 amino acids. This chain connects TRBV5-1 to TRBJ2-1; 7 nucleotides line up with TRBD2. The specimen sequenced was PBMCs. The clonotype was recovered from a woman between 18 and 30 years old in good health and CMV-seropositive. The CDR3 region has the DNA TGCGCCAGCAGCTTGGTCTATGGCGGGAGCTCTGAGTACAATGAGCAGTTCTTC. This gives the protein CASSLVYGGSSEYNEQFF.